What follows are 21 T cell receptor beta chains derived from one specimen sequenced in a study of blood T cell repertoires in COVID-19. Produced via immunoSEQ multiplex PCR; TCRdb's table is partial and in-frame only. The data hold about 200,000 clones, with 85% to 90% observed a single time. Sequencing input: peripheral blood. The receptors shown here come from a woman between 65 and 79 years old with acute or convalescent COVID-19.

The CDR3 DNA reads as TGTGCCAGCAGTTTTCGTCGGACAGGGCATTTAAGTCGCTCCTACAATGAGCAGTTCTTC. It translates to CASSFRRTGHLSRSYNEQFF. The genes are TRBV27 and TRBJ2-1; TRBD1 matches at 8 bases. Looked up from germline, CDR1 is MNHEY and CDR2 is SMNVEV (reference sequence). The V and J ends lost 3 bases and 0 bases, in that order; junction bases with no gene match: 16. The CDR3 loop spans 20 amino acids.

The CDR3 DNA reads as TGTGCCAGCAGCTTGGGTGTAGGGAGGAATGAGCAGTTCTTC. As protein: CASSLGVGRNEQFF. The chain combines TRBV5-8 with TRBJ2-1, with D perhaps TRBD2 (6 bases). CDR1 is SGHTS, CDR2 YDEGEE, per germline. The length of the CDR3 is 14 residues. Trimming pared 0 bases from V and 7 bases from J, leaving 11 bases between.

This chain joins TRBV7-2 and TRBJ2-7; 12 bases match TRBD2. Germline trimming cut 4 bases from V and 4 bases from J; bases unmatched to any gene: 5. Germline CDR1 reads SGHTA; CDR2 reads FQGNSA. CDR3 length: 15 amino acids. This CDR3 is CASSSVGTSGYEQYF. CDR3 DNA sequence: TGTGCCAGCAGCTCGGTGGGGACTAGCGGGTACGAGCAGTACTTC. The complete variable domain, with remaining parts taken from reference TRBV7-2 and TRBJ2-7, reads GAGVSQSPSNKVTEKGKDVELRCDPISGHTALYWYRQSLGQGLEFLIYFQGNSAPDKSGLPSDRFSAERTGGSVSTLTIQRTQQEDSAVYLCASSSVGTSGYEQYFGPGTRLTVT.

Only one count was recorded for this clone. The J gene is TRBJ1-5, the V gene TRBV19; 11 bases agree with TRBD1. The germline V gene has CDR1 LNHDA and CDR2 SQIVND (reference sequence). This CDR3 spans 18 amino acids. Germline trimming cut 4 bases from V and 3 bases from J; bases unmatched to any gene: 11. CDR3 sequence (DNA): TGTGCCAGTAGTACTCGGGACAGGGGGATTGGGGACAATCAGCCCCAGCATTTT. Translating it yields CASSTRDRGIGDNQPQHF. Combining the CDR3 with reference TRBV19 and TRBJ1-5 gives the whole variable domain DGGITQSPKYLFRKEGQNVTLSCEQNLNHDAMYWYRQDPGQGLRLIYYSQIVNDFQKGDIAEGYSVSREKKESFPLTVTSAQKNPTAFYLCASSTRDRGIGDNQPQHFGDGTRLSIL.

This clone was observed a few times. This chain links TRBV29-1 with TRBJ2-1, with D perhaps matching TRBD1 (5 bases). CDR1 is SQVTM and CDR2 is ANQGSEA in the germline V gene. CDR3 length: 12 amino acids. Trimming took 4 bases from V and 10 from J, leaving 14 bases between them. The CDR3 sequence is CSVGGFLVEQFF. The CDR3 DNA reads TGCAGCGTTGGGGGCTTCTTAGTCGAGCAGTTCTTC.

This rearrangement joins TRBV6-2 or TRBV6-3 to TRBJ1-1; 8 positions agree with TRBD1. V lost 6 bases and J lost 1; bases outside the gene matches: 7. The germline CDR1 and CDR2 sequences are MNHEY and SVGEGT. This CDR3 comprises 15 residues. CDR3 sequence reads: CASSRGGQGNTEAFF. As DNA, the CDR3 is TGTGCCAGCAGCCGCGGTGGACAGGGGAACACTGAAGCTTTCTTT.

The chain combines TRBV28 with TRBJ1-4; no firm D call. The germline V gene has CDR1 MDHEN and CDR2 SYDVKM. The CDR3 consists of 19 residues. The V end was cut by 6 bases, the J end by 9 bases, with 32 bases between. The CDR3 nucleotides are TGTGCCAGCAGCTTTAATCCGGGGTTAAAAGTGGTGGGAGATCAAAAACTGTTTTTT. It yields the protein CASSFNPGLKVVGDQKLFF.

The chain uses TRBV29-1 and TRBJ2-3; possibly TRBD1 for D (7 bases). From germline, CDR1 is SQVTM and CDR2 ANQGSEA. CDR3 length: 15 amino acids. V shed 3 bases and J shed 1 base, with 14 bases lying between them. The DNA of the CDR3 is TGCAGCGTTGACAGGGGGGTGCGTGGCACAGATACGCAGTATTTT. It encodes CSVDRGVRGTDTQYF.

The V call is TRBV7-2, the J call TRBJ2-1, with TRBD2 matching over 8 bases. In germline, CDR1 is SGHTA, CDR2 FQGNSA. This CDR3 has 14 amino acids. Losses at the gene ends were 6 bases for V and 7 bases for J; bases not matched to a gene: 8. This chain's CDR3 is CASRPAGGGNEQFF. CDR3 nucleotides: TGTGCCAGCAGGCCCGCGGGAGGAGGAAATGAGCAGTTCTTC.

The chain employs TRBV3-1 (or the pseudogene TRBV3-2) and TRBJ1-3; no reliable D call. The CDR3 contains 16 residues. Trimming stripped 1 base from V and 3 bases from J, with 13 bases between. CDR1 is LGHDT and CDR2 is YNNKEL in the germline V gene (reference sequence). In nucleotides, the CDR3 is TGTGCCAGCAGCCAAGTGAGGCAGAATTTTGGAAACACCATATATTTT. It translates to CASSQVRQNFGNTIYF.

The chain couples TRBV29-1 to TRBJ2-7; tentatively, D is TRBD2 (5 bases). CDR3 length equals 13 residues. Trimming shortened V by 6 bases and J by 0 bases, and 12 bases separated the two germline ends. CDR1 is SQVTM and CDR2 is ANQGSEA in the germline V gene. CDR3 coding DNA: TGCAGCGTGACTGCGGGCGGCTCCTACGAGCAGTACTTC. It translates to CSVTAGGSYEQYF.

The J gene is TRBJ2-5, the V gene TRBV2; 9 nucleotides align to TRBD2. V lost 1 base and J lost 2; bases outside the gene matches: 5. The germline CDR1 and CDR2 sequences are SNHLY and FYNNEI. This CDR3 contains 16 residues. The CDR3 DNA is TGTGCCAGCAGTGAAGTAGCTAGCGGGATTCAAGAGACCCAGTACTTC. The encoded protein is CASSEVASGIQETQYF.

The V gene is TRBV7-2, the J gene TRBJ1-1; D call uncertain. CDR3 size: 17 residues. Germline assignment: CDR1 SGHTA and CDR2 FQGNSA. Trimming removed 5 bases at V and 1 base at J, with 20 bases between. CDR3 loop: CASSLHLEVGPNTEAFF. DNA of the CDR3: TGTGCCAGCAGCCTACATCTGGAAGTGGGCCCGAACACTGAAGCTTTCTTT.

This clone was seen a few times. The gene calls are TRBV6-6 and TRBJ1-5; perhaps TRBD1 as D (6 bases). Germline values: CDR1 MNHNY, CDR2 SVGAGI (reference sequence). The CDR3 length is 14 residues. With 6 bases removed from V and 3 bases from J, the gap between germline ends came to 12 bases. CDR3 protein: CASRSEGVNQPQHF. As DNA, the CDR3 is TGTGCCAGCAGAAGCGAGGGGGTCAATCAGCCCCAGCATTTT.

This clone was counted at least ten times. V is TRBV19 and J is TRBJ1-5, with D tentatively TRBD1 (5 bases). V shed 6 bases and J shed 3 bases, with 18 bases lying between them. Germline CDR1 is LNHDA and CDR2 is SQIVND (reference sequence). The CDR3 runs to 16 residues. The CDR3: CASRVGATSPNQPQHF. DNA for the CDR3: TGTGCCAGTAGGGTAGGGGCCACAAGTCCCAATCAGCCCCAGCATTTT.

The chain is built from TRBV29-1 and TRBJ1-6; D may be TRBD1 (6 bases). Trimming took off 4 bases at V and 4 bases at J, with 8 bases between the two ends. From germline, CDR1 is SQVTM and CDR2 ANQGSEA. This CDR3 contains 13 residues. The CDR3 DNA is TGCAGCGTTGCCAGGGGTTATAATTCACCCCTCCACTTT. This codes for CSVARGYNSPLHF.

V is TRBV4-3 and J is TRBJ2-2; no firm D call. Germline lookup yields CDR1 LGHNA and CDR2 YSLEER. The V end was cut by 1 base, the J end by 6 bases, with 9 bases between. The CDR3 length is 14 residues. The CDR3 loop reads CASSQVLRAGELFF. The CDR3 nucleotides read TGCGCCAGCAGCCAAGTCCTCCGGGCCGGGGAGCTGTTTTTT.

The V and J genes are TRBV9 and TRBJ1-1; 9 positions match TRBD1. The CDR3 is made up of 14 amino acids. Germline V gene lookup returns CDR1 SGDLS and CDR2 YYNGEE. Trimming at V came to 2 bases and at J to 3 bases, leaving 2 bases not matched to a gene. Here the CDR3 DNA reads TGTGCCAGCAGCGTCCGGGACAGGGACACTGAAGCTTTCTTT. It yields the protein CASSVRDRDTEAFF.

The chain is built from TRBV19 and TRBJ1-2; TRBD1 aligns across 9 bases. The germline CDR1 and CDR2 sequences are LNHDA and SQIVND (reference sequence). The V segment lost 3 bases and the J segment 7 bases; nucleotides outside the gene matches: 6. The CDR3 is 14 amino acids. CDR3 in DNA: TGTGCCAGTAGTATCCTACAGGGGGCGTTTGGCTACACCTTC. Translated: CASSILQGAFGYTF.

The DNA of the CDR3 is TGTGCCAGCAGCGTAGGGACAGGGGGTCAGCCCCAGCATTTT. It specifies CASSVGTGGQPQHF. This chain links TRBV9 with TRBJ1-5; 10 positions match TRBD1. The CDR3 loop spans 14 amino acids. In germline, CDR1 is SGDLS, CDR2 YYNGEE. V trimming: 0 bases; J trimming: 6 bases; junction bases outside the gene matches: 0. Full variable domain (missing parts from reference TRBV9 and TRBJ1-5): DSGVTQTPKHLITATGQRVTLRCSPRSGDLSVYWYQQSLDQGLQFLIQYYNGEERAKGNILERFSAQQFPDLHSELNLSSLELGDSALYFCASSVGTGGQPQHFGDGTRLSIL.

Written as DNA, the CDR3 is TGTGCCAGCAGCTCCGGGACTAGCGGGACAGATACGCAGTATTTT. This gives the protein CASSSGTSGTDTQYF. The rearrangement links TRBV6-5 to TRBJ2-3, with 12 bases lining up with TRBD2. Germline V gene lookup returns CDR1 MNHEY and CDR2 SVGAGI. The J segment lost 3 bases and the V segment lost 6 bases, leaving 4 bases of the junction unmatched. The CDR3 spans 15 residues.